Given below is one TCR beta chain in context. The CDR3 consists of 15 residues. V shed 3 bases and J shed 4 bases, with 12 bases lying between them. Germline values: CDR1 MDHEN, CDR2 SYDVKM. This sample was included in a study of blood T cell repertoires in COVID-19. In the study overall: Some COVID-19 samples were acute and others convalescent; all came from the United States, Italy and Spain.

Assay used: immunoSEQ multiplex PCR; TCRdb lists only in-frame clones, some missing. Of some 65,000 clones listed, about 86% were seen once; the top ten hold 16%. The V call is TRBV28, the J call TRBJ1-4; D might be TRBD1 (5 bases). The sequence came from a man aged 40-55 years with COVID-19, enrolled during active disease. Sequencing used peripheral blood. This CDR3 is CASSFGRGVNEKLFF. CDR3 DNA: TGTGCCAGCAGTTTCGGTCGGGGGGTTAATGAAAAACTGTTTTTT. Together with reference TRBV28 and TRBJ1-4, the CDR3 gives the full variable domain: DVKVTQSSRYLVKRTGEKVFLECVQDMDHENMFWYRQDPGLGLRLIYFSYDVKMKEKGDIPEGYSVSREKKERFSLILESASTNQTSMYLCASSFGRGVNEKLFFGSGTQLSVL.